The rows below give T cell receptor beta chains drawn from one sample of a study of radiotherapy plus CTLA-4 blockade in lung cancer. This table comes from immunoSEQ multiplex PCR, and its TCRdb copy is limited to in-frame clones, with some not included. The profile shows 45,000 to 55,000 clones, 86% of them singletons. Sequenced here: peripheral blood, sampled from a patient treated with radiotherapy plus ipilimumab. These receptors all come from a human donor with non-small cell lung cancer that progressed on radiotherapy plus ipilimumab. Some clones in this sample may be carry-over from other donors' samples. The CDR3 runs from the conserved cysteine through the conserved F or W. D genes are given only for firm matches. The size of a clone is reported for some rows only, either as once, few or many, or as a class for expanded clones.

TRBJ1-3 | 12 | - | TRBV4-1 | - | CASSQVGDTIYF | TGCGCCAGCAGCCAAGTGGGAGACACCATATATTTT
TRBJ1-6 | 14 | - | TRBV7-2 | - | CASSVQRNNSPLHF | TGTGCCAGCAGTGTACAGAGAAATAATTCACCCCTCCACTTT
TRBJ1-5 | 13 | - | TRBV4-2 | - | CASSHSRGSAQHF | TGTGCCAGCAGCCACTCTCGGGGGTCCGCCCAGCATTTT
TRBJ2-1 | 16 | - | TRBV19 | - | CASSIRSGNSYNEQFF | TGTGCCAGTAGTATTCGGTCGGGGAACTCCTACAATGAGCAGTTCTTC
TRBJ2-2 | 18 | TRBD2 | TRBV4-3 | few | CASSRRLPGLTSTGELFF | TGCGCCAGCAGCCGTCGACTCCCGGGACTAACGTCCACCGGGGAGCTGTTTTTT
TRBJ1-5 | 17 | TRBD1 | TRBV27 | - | CASSLYGRGFSNQPQHF | TGTGCCAGCAGTTTATACGGCAGGGGGTTTAGCAATCAGCCCCAGCATTTT
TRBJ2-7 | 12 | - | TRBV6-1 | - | CASSVDRNEQYF | TGTGCCAGCAGTGTGGACAGAAACGAGCAGTACTTC
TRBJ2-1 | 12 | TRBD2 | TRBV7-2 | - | CASTGGRNEQFF | TGTGCCAGCACAGGCGGGAGGAATGAGCAGTTCTTC
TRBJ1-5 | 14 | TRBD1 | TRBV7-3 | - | CASSIQGESAPQHF | TGTGCCAGCAGCATCCAGGGGGAAAGCGCGCCCCAGCATTTT
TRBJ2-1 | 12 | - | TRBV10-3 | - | CAISGRGNEQFF | TGTGCCATCAGTGGAAGGGGTAATGAGCAGTTCTTC
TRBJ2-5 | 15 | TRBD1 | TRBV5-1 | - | CASSTGTGSVETQYF | TGCGCCAGCAGCACCGGGACAGGGAGCGTCGAGACCCAGTACTTC
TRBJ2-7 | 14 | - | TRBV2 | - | CASSEGPQYSEQYF | TGTGCCAGCAGTGAAGGGCCTCAGTACAGCGAGCAGTACTTC
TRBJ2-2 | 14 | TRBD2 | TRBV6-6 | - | CASRTSGGAGELFF | TGTGCCAGCAGGACTAGCGGGGGGGCCGGGGAGCTGTTTTTT
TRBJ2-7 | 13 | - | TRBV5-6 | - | CASSIPGVPEQYF | TGTGCCAGCAGCATTCCAGGGGTACCCGAGCAGTACTTC
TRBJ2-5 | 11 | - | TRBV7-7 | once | CASSSSETQYF | TGTGCCAGCAGCTCTTCAGAGACCCAGTACTTC
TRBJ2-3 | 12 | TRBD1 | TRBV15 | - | CATGQSTDTQYF | TGTGCAACGGGACAGAGCACAGATACGCAGTATTTT
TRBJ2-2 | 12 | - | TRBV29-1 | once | CSVYAWTGELFF | TGCAGCGTCTACGCTTGGACCGGGGAGCTGTTTTTT
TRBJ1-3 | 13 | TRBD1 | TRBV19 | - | CASGTGDGNTIYF | TGTGCCAGCGGGACAGGGGATGGAAACACCATATATTTT
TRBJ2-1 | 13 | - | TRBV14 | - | CASSRLLEGEQFF | TGTGCCAGCAGCAGACTACTAGAAGGTGAGCAGTTCTTC
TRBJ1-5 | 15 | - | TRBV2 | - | CASSEAPTENQPQHF | TGTGCCAGCAGTGAAGCCCCAACAGAAAATCAGCCCCAGCATTTT
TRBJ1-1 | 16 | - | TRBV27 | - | CASSPNSAGQNTEAFF | TGTGCCAGCAGTCCCAATTCTGCAGGCCAGAACACTGAAGCTTTCTTT
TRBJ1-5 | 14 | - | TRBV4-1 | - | CASSQGTPRAPQHF | TGCGCCAGCAGCCAAGGTACCCCCAGGGCGCCCCAGCATTTT
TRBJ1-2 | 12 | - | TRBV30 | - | CAWSDSGYGYTF | TGTGCCTGGAGTGACAGCGGATATGGCTACACCTTC
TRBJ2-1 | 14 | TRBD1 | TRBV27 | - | CATARDRNYNEQFF | TGTGCCACGGCCCGGGACAGGAACTACAATGAGCAGTTCTTC
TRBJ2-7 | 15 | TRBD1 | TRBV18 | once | CASSTSTGGTYEQYF | TGTGCCAGCTCAACCTCGACAGGGGGAACCTACGAGCAGTACTTC
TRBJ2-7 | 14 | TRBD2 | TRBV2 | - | CAGAGTSAYYEQYF | TGTGCCGGGGCCGGGACTAGCGCCTACTACGAGCAGTACTTC
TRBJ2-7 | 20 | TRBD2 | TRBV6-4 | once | CAASAPSGQGGTSGKASQYF | TGTGCCGCGTCAGCGCCTAGCGGGCAGGGGGGGACTAGCGGGAAAGCATCGCAGTACTTC
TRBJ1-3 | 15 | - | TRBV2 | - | CASSASGNAGNTIYF | TGTGCCAGCAGTGCGTCAGGGAACGCTGGAAACACCATATATTTT
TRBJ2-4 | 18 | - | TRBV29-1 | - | CSVEEATSRGLTKNIQYF | TGCAGCGTTGAGGAGGCTACCTCGAGGGGGTTAACCAAAAACATTCAGTACTTC
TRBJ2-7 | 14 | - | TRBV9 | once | CASSPADISYEQYF | TGTGCCAGCAGCCCAGCAGACATCTCCTACGAGCAGTACTTC
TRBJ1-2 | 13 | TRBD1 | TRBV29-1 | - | CSAGQGSNYGYTF | TGCAGCGCGGGACAGGGAAGCAACTATGGCTACACCTTC
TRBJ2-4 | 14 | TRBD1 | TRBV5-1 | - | CASSAGTGESIQYF | TGCGCCAGCAGCGCTGGGACAGGGGAAAGCATTCAGTACTTC
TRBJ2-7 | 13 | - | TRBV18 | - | CASSPRVLHEQYF | TGTGCCAGCTCACCCCGGGTGCTCCACGAGCAGTACTTC
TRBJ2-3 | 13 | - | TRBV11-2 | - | CASSLGRLDTQYF | TGTGCCAGCAGCTTGGGTCGACTGGATACGCAGTATTTT
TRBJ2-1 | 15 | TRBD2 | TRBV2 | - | CASSEGSGGVNEQFF | TGTGCCAGCAGTGAGGGTAGCGGGGGGGTAAATGAGCAGTTCTTC
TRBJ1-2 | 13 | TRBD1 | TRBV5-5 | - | CASTPQGARGYTF | TGTGCCAGCACCCCACAGGGGGCGCGCGGCTACACCTTC
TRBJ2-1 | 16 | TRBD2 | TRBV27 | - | CASSLLLAGGGDEQFF | TGTGCCAGCAGTTTATTATTAGCGGGGGGCGGGGATGAGCAGTTCTTC
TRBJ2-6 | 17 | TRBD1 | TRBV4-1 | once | CASSPSGTVSGANVLTF | TGCGCCAGCAGCCCCTCGGGGACAGTCTCTGGGGCCAACGTCCTGACTTTC
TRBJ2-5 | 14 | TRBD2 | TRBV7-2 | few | CASSSAGGGETQYF | TGTGCCAGCAGCTCAGCGGGAGGTGGAGAGACCCAGTACTTC
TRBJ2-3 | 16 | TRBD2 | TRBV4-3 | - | CASSHGASGSADTQYF | TGCGCCAGCAGCCATGGAGCAAGCGGGAGTGCAGATACGCAGTATTTT
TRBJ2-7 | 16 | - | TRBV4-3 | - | CASSQDWAGISYEQYF | TGCGCCAGCAGCCAAGATTGGGCAGGGATATCCTACGAGCAGTACTTC
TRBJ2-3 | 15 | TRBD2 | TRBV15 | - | CATSRRTSATDTQYF | TGTGCCACCAGCAGAAGGACTAGCGCCACAGATACGCAGTATTTT
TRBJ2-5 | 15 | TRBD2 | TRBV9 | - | CASSGLAGGPGEQYF | TGTGCCAGCAGTGGACTAGCGGGAGGGCCAGGGGAGCAGTACTTC
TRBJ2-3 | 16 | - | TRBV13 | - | CASSRGGASSTDTQYF | TGTGCCAGCAGCCGCGGCGGGGCTAGTAGCACAGATACGCAGTATTTT
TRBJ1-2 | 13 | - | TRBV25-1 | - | CASSREGPYGYTF | TGTGCCAGCAGTCGGGAGGGACCTTATGGCTACACCTTC
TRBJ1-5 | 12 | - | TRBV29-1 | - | CSVGRNNQPQHF | TGCAGCGTTGGGAGGAACAATCAGCCCCAGCATTTT
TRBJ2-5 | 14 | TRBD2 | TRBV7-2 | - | CASSPQREWETQYF | TGTGCCAGCAGCCCCCAGCGGGAGTGGGAGACCCAGTACTTC
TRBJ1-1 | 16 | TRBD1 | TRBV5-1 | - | CASSGPFSTGGTEAFF | TGCGCCAGCAGCGGTCCATTCTCTACAGGGGGCACTGAAGCTTTCTTT
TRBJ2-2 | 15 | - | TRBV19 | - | CASAPGHANTGELFF | TGTGCCAGTGCACCGGGACACGCGAACACCGGGGAGCTGTTTTTT
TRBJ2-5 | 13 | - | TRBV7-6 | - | CASSRQFQETQYF | TGTGCCAGCAGCCGACAGTTCCAAGAGACCCAGTACTTC
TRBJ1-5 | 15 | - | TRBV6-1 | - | CASSEGTLIYQPQHF | TGTGCCAGCAGTGAAGGGACACTGATCTATCAGCCCCAGCATTTT